Reported below is one TCR beta chain. Its antigen is unidentified. This record belongs to a study of CXCR3-negative and CXCR3-positive naive CD8 T cells. Findings of the study overall: CXCR3-positive naive cells carried more hydrophobic TRB CDR3s than CXCR3-negative naive cells did.

Germline V gene sequence: CDR1 LNHNV, CDR2 YYDKDF (reference sequence). The CDR3 totals 17 residues. UMI-labeled 5' RACE yielded the TRB cDNA libraries. With the 5' RACE reads reprocessed, TCRdb shows one record per CDR3 protein and no DNA. This repertoire includes 92,000 or so distinct CDR3 sequences. The clonotype originates from a human donor in good health. Some clones in this sample may be carry-over from other donors' samples. Sequenced sample: naive CXCR3- CD8+ T cells from blood. Subset denoted: CD45RO-CCR7+CD27+CD95- naive CD8+ T cells lacking CXCR3 (TNR3-). V usage is TRBV15 and J usage is TRBJ1-2. The chain's CDR3 is CATSRDRNSLFNYGYTF.